This TCR beta chain was identified in a study of neurological immune-mediated disorders. This clonotype showed up many times. The antigen is undetermined. Noted time point: longitudinal time-point 3. The unsorted libraries originated from 2 million PBMCs that had been stored at -80 C. Study-level points and caveats: Expanded clones shared no identical CDR3 amino acid sequences across subjects, which suggested private TCR-beta repertoires in all groups. The level of TCR clonal expansion was highest in patients with HTLV-1-associated myelopathy and lowest in multiple sclerosis, where it fell below the level seen in healthy controls.

Between the trimmed V and J ends, which lost 3 bases and 3 bases, there was a span of 9 bases. Per the germline V gene, CDR1 is LGHDT and CDR2 is YNNKEL (reference sequence). This CDR3 contains 14 residues. Over 170 million TCR-beta sequences from 15-18 subjects were obtained in each sequencing run. TCRdb passed the 5' RACE reads through MiXCR, listing each CDR3 protein once. Here the sample spans more than 75,000 distinct CDR3 sequences, about 4.3% being singletons. The sample taken for sequencing was PBMCs. The rearrangement links TRBV3-1 to TRBJ1-5; the D is unclear. This receptor was taken from a woman aged 55 to 70 with multiple sclerosis. In DNA form, the CDR3 reads TGTGCCAGCAGCCAGGGAGCCCTCAATCAGCCCCAGCATTTT. Encoded protein: CASSQGALNQPQHF.